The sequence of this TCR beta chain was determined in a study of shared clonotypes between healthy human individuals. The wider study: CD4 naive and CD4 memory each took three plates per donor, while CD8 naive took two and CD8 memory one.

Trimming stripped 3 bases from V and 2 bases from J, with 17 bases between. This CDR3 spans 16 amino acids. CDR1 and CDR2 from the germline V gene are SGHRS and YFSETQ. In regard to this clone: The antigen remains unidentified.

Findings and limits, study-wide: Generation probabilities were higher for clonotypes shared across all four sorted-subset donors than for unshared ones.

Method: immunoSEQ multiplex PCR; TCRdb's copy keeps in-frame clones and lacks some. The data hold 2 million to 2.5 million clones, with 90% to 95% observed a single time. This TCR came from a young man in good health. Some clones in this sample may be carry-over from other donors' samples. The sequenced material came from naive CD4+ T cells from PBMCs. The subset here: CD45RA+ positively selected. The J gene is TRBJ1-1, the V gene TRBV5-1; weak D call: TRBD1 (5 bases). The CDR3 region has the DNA TGCGCCAGCAGCTGGGGGGACCGATGGAGAAACACTGAAGCTTTCTTT. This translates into CASSWGDRWRNTEAFF.